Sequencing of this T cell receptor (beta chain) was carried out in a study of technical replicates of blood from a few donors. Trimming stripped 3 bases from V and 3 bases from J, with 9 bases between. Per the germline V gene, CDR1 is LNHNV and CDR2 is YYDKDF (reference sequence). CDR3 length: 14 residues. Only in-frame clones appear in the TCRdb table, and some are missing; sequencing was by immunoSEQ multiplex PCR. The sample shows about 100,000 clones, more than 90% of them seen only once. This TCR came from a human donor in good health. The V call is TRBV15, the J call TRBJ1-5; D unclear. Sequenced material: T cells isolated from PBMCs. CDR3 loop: CATSRRGANQPQHF. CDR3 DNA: TGTGCCACCAGCAGGAGAGGTGCCAATCAGCCCCAGCATTTT.